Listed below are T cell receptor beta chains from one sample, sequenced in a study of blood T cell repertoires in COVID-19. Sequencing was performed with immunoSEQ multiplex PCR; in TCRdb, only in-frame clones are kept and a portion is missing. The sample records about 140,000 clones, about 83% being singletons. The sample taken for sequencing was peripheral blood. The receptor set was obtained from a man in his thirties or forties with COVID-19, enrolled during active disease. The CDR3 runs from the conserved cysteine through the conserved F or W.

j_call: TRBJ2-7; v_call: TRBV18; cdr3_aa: CASSELAGGEQYF
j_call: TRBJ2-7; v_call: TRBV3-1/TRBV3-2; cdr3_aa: CASSPLAGPDSGEQYF
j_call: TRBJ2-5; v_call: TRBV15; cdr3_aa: CATSRHNREKQETQYF
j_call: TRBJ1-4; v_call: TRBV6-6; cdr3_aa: CASSYPGQGGEKLFF
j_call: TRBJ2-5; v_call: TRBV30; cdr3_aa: CAWETSGQETQYF
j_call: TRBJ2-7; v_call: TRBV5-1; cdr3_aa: CASSANQGPYEQYF
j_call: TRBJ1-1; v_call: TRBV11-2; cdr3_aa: CASSPSPGQTNTEAFF
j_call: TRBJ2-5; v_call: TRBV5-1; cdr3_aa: CASSPAGQETQYF
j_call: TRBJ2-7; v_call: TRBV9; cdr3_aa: CASSGRGYEQYF
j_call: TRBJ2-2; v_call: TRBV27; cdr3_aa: CASSPSGRIDTGELFF
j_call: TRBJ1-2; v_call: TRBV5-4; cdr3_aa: CASSSRGNYGYTF
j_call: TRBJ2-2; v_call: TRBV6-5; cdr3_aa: CASARSVGAGELFF
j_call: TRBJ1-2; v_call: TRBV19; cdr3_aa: CASSPAGVSGYTF
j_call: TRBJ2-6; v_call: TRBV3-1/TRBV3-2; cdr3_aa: CASSPERVGANVLTF
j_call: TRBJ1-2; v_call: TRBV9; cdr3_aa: CASSVTQTGHSWGYTF
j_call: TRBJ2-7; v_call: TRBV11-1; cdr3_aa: CASSLAAGGLYEQYF